One and the same sample provided the 27 T cell receptor beta chains below, sequenced in a study of blood T cell repertoires in COVID-19. Repertoires were generated with immunoSEQ multiplex PCR, while TCRdb's copy carries only in-frame clones and drops some. The sample lists about 160,000 clones; 70% to 85% were seen once. Sequenced: peripheral blood. All receptors derive from a man older than 75 with COVID-19, enrolled during active disease.

The chain links TRBV18 to TRBJ1-2; 7 positions agree with TRBD1. The V gene's germline CDR1 is KGHSH and CDR2 LQKENI. This CDR3 is built from 13 residues. With 5 bases clipped from V and 3 bases from J, the junction kept 3 bases outside the gene matches. The CDR3 sequence: CASSDQGDYGYTF. CDR3 in DNA: TGTGCCAGCTCAGACCAGGGGGACTATGGCTACACCTTC.

This clone occurred a few times. The V gene is TRBV5-1, the J gene TRBJ2-7, with 7 bases lining up with TRBD1. The V gene end was trimmed by 5 bases and the J gene end by 2 bases; junction bases not matched to a gene: 7. Germline loops: CDR1 SGHRS, CDR2 YFSETQ. The CDR3 is 14 amino acids. CDR3 DNA sequence: TGCGCCAGCAGTCGTCAGGGGGACCCCTACGAGCAGTACTTC. Amino acids: CASSRQGDPYEQYF.

The genes are TRBV4-1 and TRBJ2-2, with TRBD2 identical over 9 bases. CDR1 is MGHRA and CDR2 is YSYEKL in the germline V gene. V trimming: 5 bases; J trimming: 6 bases; junction bases outside the gene matches: 7. The CDR3 extends over 15 amino acids. The DNA of the CDR3 is TGCGCCAGCAGCGCTACGGGACTAGCCTCCGGGGAGCTGTTTTTT. Translating it yields CASSATGLASGELFF.

The J gene is TRBJ1-1, the V gene TRBV5-1; 8 positions agree with TRBD1. V lost 5 bases and J lost 1; bases outside the gene matches: 7. Germline V CDR1 and CDR2: SGHRS, YFSETQ. This CDR3 spans 15 amino acids. The CDR3 DNA is TGCGCCAGCAGAACAGGACAGGGAAGGAACACTGAAGCTTTCTTT. As protein: CASRTGQGRNTEAFF.

The chain couples TRBV18 to TRBJ1-2; D is ambiguous. The V gene's germline CDR1 is KGHSH and CDR2 LQKENI. The length of the CDR3 is 15 residues. V was cut by 3 bases and J by 4 bases, with 15 bases left in between. The DNA of the CDR3 is TGTGCCAGCTCACCGAGGGTCCTGGCGGCCTATGGCTACACCTTC. It is translated as CASSPRVLAAYGYTF.

The chain has TRBV5-1 and TRBJ1-1; D is unclear. The germline V gene has CDR1 SGHRS and CDR2 YFSETQ. The CDR3 covers 13 residues. Trimming removed 2 bases at V and 4 bases at J, with 9 bases between. DNA for the CDR3: TGCGCCAGCAGCTTTACGTCGGGCACTGAAGCTTTCTTT. Protein sequence: CASSFTSGTEAFF.

This clone was seen a handful of times. This chain uses TRBV19 with TRBJ1-6; 10 bases are a match to TRBD1. Germline V gives CDR1 LNHDA, CDR2 SQIVND (reference sequence). The CDR3 runs to 17 residues. The J segment lost 9 bases and the V segment lost 4 bases, leaving 12 bases of the junction unmatched. CDR3 protein: CASSTSAPGQGTSPLHF. CDR3 nucleotides: TGTGCCAGTAGTACCTCCGCACCGGGACAGGGGACTTCACCCCTCCACTTT.

Remarks on this clone: Additional DNA sequences in this sample encode the identical CDR3. The chain links TRBV20-1 to TRBJ1-1, with D unresolved. This CDR3 has 14 residues. Germline loops: CDR1 DFQATT, CDR2 SNEGSKA (reference sequence). The V end was cut by 3 bases, the J end by 0 bases, with 11 bases between. CDR3 in amino acids: CSASRGPMNTEAFF. CDR3 sequence (DNA): TGCAGTGCTAGTAGAGGGCCCATGAACACTGAAGCTTTCTTT.

The chain is built from TRBV6-5 and TRBJ1-1; TRBD1 might be the D (5 bases). V lost 7 bases and J 5 bases, leaving 17 bases between the germline ends. The CDR3 totals 14 residues. CDR1 and CDR2 from the germline V gene are MNHEY and SVGAGI. CDR3: CASTKIGGDTEAFF. CDR3 nucleotides: TGTGCCAGCACCAAAATCGGGGGAGATACTGAAGCTTTCTTT.

This clone was recorded once. J is TRBJ1-1 and V is TRBV5-4; a possible D gene is TRBD1 (5 bases). The CDR3 runs to 14 residues. Germline V gene sequence: CDR1 SGHNT, CDR2 YYREEE (reference sequence). V was clipped by 6 bases and J by 0 bases, with 12 bases between them. CDR3 residues: CASTLQGVNTEAFF. For the CDR3, the DNA is TGTGCCAGCACCCTCCAAGGGGTGAACACTGAAGCTTTCTTT.

The J gene is TRBJ1-4, the V gene TRBV5-1; TRBD1 aligns across 7 bases. Trimming at V came to 5 bases and at J to 4 bases, leaving 8 bases not matched to a gene. The CDR3 sequence is 15 residues long. Germline assignment: CDR1 SGHRS and CDR2 YFSETQ. CDR3 protein: CASRQGQTFNEKLFF. The CDR3 region has the DNA TGCGCCAGCAGACAGGGACAGACGTTTAATGAAAAACTGTTTTTT.

This rearrangement joins TRBV7-9 to TRBJ1-4; 7 bases are a match to TRBD1. Germline CDR1 SEHNR, CDR2 FQNEAQ (reference sequence). Trimming at V came to 1 base and at J to 12 bases, leaving 5 bases not matched to a gene. This CDR3 region has 13 residues. CDR3 nucleotides: TGTGCCAGCAGCTTAGATAGGACAGGCGAACTGTTTTTT. It is translated as CASSLDRTGELFF.

The chain joins TRBV3-1 (or the pseudogene TRBV3-2) to TRBJ1-4; a possible D gene is TRBD1 (5 bases). Germline V CDR1 and CDR2: LGHDT, YNNKEL (reference sequence). CDR3 length: 14 amino acids. The V gene lost 4 bases and the J gene lost 8 bases, with 14 bases spanning the gap. The CDR3 here is CASSLGGYDEKLFF. The CDR3 DNA reads TGTGCCAGCAGCCTGGGGGGATACGACGAAAAACTGTTTTTT.

V usage is TRBV6-5 and J usage is TRBJ1-1; no definite D call. CDR3 length: 12 amino acids. Germline-derived CDR1 and CDR2 are MNHEY and SVGAGI. Trimming removed 0 bases at V and 11 bases at J, with 10 bases between. The CDR3 protein is CASSYSLGEAFF. The CDR3 bases are TGTGCCAGCAGTTACTCCCTGGGCGAGGCTTTCTTT.

This rearrangement joins TRBV7-3 to TRBJ2-7; 11 nucleotides agree with TRBD2. The trim removed 7 bases at V and 2 bases at J, leaving 10 bases unmatched. CDR3 length: 16 amino acids. In germline, CDR1 is SGHTA, CDR2 FQGTGA. The CDR3, as DNA: TGTGCCAGCACCGAGGAGGGACTAGCGGATACCTACGAGCAGTACTTC. It encodes CASTEEGLADTYEQYF.

The V call is TRBV6-6, the J call TRBJ1-6; 7 bases match TRBD1. J gave up 9 bases and V 9 bases, and 8 bases lay outside the gene matches. Germline V gene data show CDR1 as MNHNY and CDR2 as SVGAGI (reference sequence). This CDR3 is 13 amino acids long. The chain's CDR3 is CASRQGFGSPLHF. The CDR3 nucleotides read TGTGCCAGTCGACAGGGTTTTGGTTCACCCCTCCACTTT.

This clone was counted a few times. J is TRBJ1-1 and V is TRBV6-2 or TRBV6-3, with 7 bases aligning to TRBD1. V lost 5 bases to trimming and J lost 4 bases; unmatched junction nucleotides: 7. The CDR3 sequence is 14 residues long. Germline-derived CDR1 and CDR2 are MNHEY and SVGEGT. CDR3 protein: CASSATGVFTEAFF. The CDR3 DNA reads TGTGCCAGCAGTGCCACAGGGGTCTTCACTGAAGCTTTCTTT.

This sequence joins TRBV5-6 and TRBJ1-1, with no clear D. The CDR3 loop spans 14 amino acids. V dropped 4 bases and J dropped 0 bases, with 10 bases sitting between them. CDR1 is SGHDT, CDR2 YYEEEE, per germline. The CDR3 region is CASSRDNLNTEAFF. The CDR3 nucleotides read TGTGCCAGCAGCAGAGATAATCTGAACACTGAAGCTTTCTTT.

This clone was detected a few times. The rearrangement uses TRBV6-2 or TRBV6-3 and TRBJ2-1; D not resolved. V gave up 5 bases and J gave up 9 bases, with 8 bases separating them. The CDR3 runs to 11 residues. Germline loops: CDR1 MNHEY, CDR2 SVGEGT. The CDR3 here is CASSAGAEQFF. The DNA for the CDR3 is TGTGCCAGCAGTGCCGGAGCTGAGCAGTTCTTC.

The genes are TRBV24-1 and TRBJ1-5; 9 bases agree with TRBD1. The germline CDR1 and CDR2 sequences are KGHDR and SFDVKD. CDR3 size: 17 residues. V trimming: 2 bases; J trimming: 7 bases; junction bases outside the gene matches: 11. CDR3 region: CATSDSITGGPGQPQHF. CDR3 nucleotide sequence: TGTGCCACCAGTGATTCAATTACAGGGGGCCCAGGGCAGCCCCAGCATTTT.

This clone came up a few times. The CDR3 DNA sequence: TGTGCCAGCAGAGGGGACACTGAAGCTTTCTTT. It translates to CASRGDTEAFF. This chain connects TRBV6-6 to TRBJ1-1, with TRBD1 as a possible D gene (5 bases). In germline, CDR1 is MNHNY, CDR2 SVGAGI (reference sequence). Trimming left V 6 bases short and J 3 bases short, with 5 bases between. The CDR3 totals 11 residues.

This chain joins TRBV11-2 and TRBJ1-1, with a weak D call TRBD1 (5 bases). Deletions cut 2 bases from V and 7 bases from J, with 11 bases between. Germline V lookup: CDR1 SGHAT, CDR2 FQNNGV. This CDR3 region has 13 residues. The CDR3 coding sequence is TGTGCCAGCAGCTTAATGGGGGGTAATGAAGCTTTCTTT. Its translation is CASSLMGGNEAFF.

The table lists this clone with a count of one. The chain combines TRBV3-1 (or the pseudogene TRBV3-2) with TRBJ1-4, with D unresolved. V lost 1 base to trimming and J lost 6 bases, with 6 bases between them. The germline CDR1 and CDR2 sequences are LGHDT and YNNKEL (reference sequence). CDR3 size: 13 residues. The DNA for the CDR3 is TGTGCCAGCAGCCAAGCGTTTGATGAAAAACTGTTTTTT. It codes for CASSQAFDEKLFF.

J is TRBJ2-3 and V is TRBV19; a possible D gene is TRBD2 (5 bases). The CDR3 loop spans 14 amino acids. The germline gives CDR1 LNHDA, CDR2 SQIVND (reference sequence). Trimming took 4 bases from V and 2 from J, leaving 10 bases between them. DNA for the CDR3: TGTGCCAGTAGTACGGCGGGCGCCACAGATACGCAGTATTTT. Residues: CASSTAGATDTQYF.

This clone has a single count. The chain is built from TRBV19 and TRBJ1-1; 9 positions agree with TRBD1. The germline gives CDR1 LNHDA, CDR2 SQIVND (reference sequence). J gave up 1 base and V 7 bases, and 4 bases lay outside the gene matches. This CDR3 comprises 14 residues. DNA for the CDR3: TGTGCCAGTAAGATGGACAGGGGGAACACTGAAGCTTTCTTT. Translated: CASKMDRGNTEAFF. Full variable domain (rest looked up from reference TRBV19 and TRBJ1-1): DGGITQSPKYLFRKEGQNVTLSCEQNLNHDAMYWYRQDPGQGLRLIYYSQIVNDFQKGDIAEGYSVSREKKESFPLTVTSAQKNPTAFYLCASKMDRGNTEAFFGQGTRLTVV.

The chain joins TRBV5-1 to TRBJ1-6; D gene ambiguous. This CDR3 has 15 amino acids. Germline V CDR1 and CDR2: SGHRS, YFSETQ. Deletions cut 0 bases from V and 10 bases from J, with 14 bases between. The CDR3 nucleotides are TGCGCCAGCAGCTTGGGGGCAGGAGGTCGGTCACCCCTCCACTTT. It yields the protein CASSLGAGGRSPLHF. The complete variable domain, with remaining parts taken from reference TRBV5-1 and TRBJ1-6, reads KAGVTQTPRYLIKTRGQQVTLSCSPISGHRSVSWYQQTPGQGLQFLFEYFSETQRNKGNFPGRFSGRQFSNSRSEMNVSTLELGDSALYLCASSLGAGGRSPLHFGNGTRLTVT.

The chain joins TRBV6-1 to TRBJ1-6; a weak D match, TRBD1 (6 bases). The V gene lost 2 bases and the J gene lost 6 bases, with 11 bases spanning the gap. The CDR3 length is 15 residues. Germline assignment: CDR1 MNHNS and CDR2 SASEGT. The CDR3 nucleotides are TGTGCCAGCAGTGAATTCGGACAGTTTAATTCACCCCTCCACTTT. Protein: CASSEFGQFNSPLHF.